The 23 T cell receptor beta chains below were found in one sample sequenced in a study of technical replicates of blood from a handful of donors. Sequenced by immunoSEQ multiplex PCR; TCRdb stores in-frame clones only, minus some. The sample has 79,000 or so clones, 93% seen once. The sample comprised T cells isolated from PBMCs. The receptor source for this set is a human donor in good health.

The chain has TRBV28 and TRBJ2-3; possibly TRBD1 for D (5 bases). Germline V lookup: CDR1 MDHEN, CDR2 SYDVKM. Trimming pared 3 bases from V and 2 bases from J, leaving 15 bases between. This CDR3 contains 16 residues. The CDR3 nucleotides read TGTGCCAGCAGTTTCAGAAGGAGCAGGGTCACAGATACGCAGTATTTT. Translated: CASSFRRSRVTDTQYF. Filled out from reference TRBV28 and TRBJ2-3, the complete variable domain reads DVKVTQSSRYLVKRTGEKVFLECVQDMDHENMFWYRQDPGLGLRLIYFSYDVKMKEKGDIPEGYSVSREKKERFSLILESASTNQTSMYLCASSFRRSRVTDTQYFGPGTRLTVL.

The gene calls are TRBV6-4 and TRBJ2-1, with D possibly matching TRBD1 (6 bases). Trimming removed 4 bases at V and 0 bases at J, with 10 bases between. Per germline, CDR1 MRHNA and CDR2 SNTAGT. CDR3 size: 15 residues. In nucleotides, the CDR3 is TGTGCCAGCAGTGTCGTAGGGGGCTCCTACAATGAGCAGTTCTTC. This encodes CASSVVGGSYNEQFF.

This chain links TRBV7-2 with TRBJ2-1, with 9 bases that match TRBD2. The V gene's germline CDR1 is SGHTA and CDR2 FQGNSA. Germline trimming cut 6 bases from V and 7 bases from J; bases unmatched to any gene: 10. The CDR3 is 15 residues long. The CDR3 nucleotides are TGTGCCAGCAGATTACCAGCGGGAGGTCGAAATGAGCAGTTCTTC. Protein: CASRLPAGGRNEQFF.

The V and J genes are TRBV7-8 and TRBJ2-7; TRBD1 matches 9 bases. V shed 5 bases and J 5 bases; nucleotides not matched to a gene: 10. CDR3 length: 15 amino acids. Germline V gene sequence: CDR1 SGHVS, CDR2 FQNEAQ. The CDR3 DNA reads TGTGCCAGCAGCAATTCCGGGACAGGGTACCACGAGCAGTACTTC. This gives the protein CASSNSGTGYHEQYF.

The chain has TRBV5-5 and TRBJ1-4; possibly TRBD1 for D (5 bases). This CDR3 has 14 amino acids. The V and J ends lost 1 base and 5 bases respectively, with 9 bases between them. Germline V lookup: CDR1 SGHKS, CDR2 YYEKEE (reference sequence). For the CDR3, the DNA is TGTGCCAGCAGCTTGTATTCAGGGAATGAAAAACTGTTTTTT. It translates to CASSLYSGNEKLFF. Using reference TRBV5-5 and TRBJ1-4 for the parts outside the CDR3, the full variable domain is DAGVTQSPTHLIKTRGQQVTLRCSPISGHKSVSWYQQVLGQGPQFIFQYYEKEERGRGNFPDRFSARQFPNYSSELNVNALLLGDSALYLCASSLYSGNEKLFFGSGTQLSVL.

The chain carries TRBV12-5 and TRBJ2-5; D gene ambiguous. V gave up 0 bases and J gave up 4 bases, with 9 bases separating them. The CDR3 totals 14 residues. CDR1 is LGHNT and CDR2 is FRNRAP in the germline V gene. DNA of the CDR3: TGTGCTAGTGGTTTGGTACTTGGTCGAGAGACCCAGTACTTC. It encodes CASGLVLGRETQYF.

The CDR3 DNA follows: TGTGCCAGCAGCGTAGGTGGCGGGAGAGAGAGAGGGTCCACAGATACGCAGTATTTT. Amino acid sequence: CASSVGGGRERGSTDTQYF. V gene TRBV9 combines with J gene TRBJ2-3; TRBD2 aligns across 7 bases. CDR3 size: 19 residues. CDR1 is SGDLS and CDR2 is YYNGEE in the germline V gene. The trim removed 0 bases at V and 2 bases at J, leaving 15 bases unmatched.

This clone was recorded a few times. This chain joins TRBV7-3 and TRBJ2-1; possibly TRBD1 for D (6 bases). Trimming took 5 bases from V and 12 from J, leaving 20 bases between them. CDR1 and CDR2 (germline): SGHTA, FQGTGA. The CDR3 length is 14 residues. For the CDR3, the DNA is TGTGCCAGCAGCCAGGGGACCGCTTTGGTTGGGCAGTTCTTC. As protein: CASSQGTALVGQFF.

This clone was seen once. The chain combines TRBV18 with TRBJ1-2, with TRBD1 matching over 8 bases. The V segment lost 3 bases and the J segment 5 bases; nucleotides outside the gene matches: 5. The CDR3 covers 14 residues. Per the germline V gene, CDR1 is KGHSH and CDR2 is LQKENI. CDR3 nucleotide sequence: TGTGCCAGCTCACCGGACAGGGCGTTTTATGGCTACACCTTC. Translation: CASSPDRAFYGYTF.

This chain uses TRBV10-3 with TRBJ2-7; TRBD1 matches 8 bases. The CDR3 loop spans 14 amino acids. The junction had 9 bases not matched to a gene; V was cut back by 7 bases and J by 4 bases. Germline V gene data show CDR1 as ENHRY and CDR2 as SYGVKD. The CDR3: CAITGDRGLYEQYF. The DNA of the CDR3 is TGTGCCATCACCGGAGACAGGGGCCTTTACGAGCAGTACTTC.

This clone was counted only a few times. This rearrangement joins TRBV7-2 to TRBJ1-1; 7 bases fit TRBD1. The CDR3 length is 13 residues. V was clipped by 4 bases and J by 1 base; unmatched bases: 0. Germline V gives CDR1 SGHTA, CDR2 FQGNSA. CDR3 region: CASSWTGNTEAFF. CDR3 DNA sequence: TGTGCCAGCAGCTGGACAGGGAACACTGAAGCTTTCTTT.

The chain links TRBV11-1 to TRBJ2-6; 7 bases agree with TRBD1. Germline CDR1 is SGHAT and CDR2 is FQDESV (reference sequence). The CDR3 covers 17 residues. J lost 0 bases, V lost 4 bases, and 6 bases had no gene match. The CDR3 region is CASSSRGDSSGANVLTF. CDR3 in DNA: TGTGCCAGCAGCTCAAGAGGGGACAGCTCTGGGGCCAACGTCCTGACTTTC.

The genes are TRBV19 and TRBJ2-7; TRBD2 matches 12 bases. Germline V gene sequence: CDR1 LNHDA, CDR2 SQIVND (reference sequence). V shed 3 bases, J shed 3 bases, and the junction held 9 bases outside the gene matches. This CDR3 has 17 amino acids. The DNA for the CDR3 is TGTGCCAGTAGTATTCTTTTACAGACTAGCGGGAGCTACGAGCAGTACTTC. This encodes CASSILLQTSGSYEQYF.

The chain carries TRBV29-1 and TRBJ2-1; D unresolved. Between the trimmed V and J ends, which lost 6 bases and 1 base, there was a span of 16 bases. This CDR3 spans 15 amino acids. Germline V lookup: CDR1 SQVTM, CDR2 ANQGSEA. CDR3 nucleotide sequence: TGCAGCGTGAATGATCGGGTCCCGTCCTACAATGAGCAGTTCTTC. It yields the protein CSVNDRVPSYNEQFF.

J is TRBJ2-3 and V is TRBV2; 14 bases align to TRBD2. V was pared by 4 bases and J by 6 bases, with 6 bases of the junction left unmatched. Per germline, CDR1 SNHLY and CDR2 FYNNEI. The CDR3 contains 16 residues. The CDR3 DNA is TGTGCCAGCAGTGTGGGACTAGCGGGAGCCGTCGATACGCAGTATTTT. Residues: CASSVGLAGAVDTQYF.

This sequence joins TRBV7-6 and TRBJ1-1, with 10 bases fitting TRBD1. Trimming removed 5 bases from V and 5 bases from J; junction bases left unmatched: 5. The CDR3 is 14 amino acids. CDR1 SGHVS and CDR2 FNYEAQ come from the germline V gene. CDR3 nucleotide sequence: TGTGCCAGCAGCACGGGACAGGGGAGGACTGAAGCTTTCTTT. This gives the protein CASSTGQGRTEAFF.

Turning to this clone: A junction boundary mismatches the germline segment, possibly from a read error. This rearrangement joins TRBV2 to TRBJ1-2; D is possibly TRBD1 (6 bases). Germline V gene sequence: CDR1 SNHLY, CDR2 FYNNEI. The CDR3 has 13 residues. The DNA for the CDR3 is TGTGCCAGCAGTGATGGGACAACCTATGGCTATACCTTC. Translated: CASSDGTTYGYTF.

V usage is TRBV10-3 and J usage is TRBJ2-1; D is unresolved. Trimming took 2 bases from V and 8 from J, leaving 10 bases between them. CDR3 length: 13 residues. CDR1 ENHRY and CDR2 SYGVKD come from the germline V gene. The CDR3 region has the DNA TGTGCCATCAGTGAGCGTCAGTACGATGAGCAGTTCTTC. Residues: CAISERQYDEQFF.

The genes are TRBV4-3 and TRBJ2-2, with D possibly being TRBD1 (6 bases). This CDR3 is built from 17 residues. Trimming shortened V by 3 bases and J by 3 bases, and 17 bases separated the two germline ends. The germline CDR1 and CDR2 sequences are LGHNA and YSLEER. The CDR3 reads CASSQGSGVDYTGELFF. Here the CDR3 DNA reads TGCGCCAGCAGCCAGGGGTCAGGGGTGGATTACACCGGGGAGCTGTTTTTT.

In DNA, the CDR3 is TGTGCCAGCAGCTTGGCTGGGGAGTACACCTTC. Its protein is CASSLAGEYTF. The chain is built from TRBV5-4 and TRBJ1-2, with unresolved D. This CDR3 is 11 amino acids long. Between the trimmed V and J ends, which lost 0 bases and 11 bases, there was a span of 8 bases. Germline values: CDR1 SGHNT, CDR2 YYREEE (reference sequence).

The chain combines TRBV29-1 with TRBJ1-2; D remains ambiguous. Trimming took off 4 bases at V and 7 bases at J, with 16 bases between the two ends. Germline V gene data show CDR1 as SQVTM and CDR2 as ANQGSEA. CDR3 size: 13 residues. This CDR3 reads CSVVGSLLGGYTF. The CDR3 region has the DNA TGCAGCGTTGTAGGGAGCCTATTGGGTGGCTACACCTTC.

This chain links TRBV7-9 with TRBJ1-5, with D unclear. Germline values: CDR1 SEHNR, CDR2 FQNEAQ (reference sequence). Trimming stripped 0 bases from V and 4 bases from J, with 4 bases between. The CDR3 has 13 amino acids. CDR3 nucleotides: TGTGCCAGCAGCTTAGCAGAGAATCAGCCCCAGCATTTT. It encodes CASSLAENQPQHF.

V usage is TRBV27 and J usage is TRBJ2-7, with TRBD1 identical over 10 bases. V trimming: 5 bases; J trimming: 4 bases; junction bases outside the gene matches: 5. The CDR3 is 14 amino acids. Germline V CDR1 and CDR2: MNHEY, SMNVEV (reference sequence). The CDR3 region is CASSDRDRGYEQYF. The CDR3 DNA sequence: TGTGCCAGCAGTGACCGGGACAGGGGTTACGAGCAGTACTTC.